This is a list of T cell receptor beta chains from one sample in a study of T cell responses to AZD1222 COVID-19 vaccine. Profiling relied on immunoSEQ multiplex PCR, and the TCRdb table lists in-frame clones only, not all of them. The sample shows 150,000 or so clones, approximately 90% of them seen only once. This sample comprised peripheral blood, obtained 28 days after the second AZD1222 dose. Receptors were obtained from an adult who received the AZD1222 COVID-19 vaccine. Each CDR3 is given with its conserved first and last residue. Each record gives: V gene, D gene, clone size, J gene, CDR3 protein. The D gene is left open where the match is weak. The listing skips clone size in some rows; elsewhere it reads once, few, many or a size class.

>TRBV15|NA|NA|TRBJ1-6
CATSRDQVDSPLHF
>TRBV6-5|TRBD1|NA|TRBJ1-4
CATSRDRVNEKLFF
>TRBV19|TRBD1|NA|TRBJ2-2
CASSRETGITGELFF
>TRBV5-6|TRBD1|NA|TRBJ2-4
CASSPDRDRRGIQYF
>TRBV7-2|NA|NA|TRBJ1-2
CASSLVGGPNYGYTF
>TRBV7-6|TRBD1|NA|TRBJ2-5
CASSFRGQGETQYF
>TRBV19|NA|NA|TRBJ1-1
CASSIFLHTEAFF
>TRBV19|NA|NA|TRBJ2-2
CASSRSGHVGELFF
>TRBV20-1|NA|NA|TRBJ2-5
CSADGGETQYF
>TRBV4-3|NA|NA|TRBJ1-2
CASSPGENYGYTF
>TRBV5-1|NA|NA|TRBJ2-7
CASSLEGAGSYEQYF
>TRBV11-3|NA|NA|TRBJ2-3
CASSGRRRAATDTQYF
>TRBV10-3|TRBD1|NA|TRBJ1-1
CAIGQLQGQMNTEAFF
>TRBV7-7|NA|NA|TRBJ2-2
CASSPLRTGELFF
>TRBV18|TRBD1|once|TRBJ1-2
CASSPERKNRDRDYGYTF
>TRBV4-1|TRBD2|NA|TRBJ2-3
CASRYYSSGRTDTQYF
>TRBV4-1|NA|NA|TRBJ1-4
CASSPQINEKLFF
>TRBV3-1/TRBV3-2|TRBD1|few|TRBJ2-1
CASSQRGQGGEQFF
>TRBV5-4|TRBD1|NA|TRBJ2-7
CASSLGGQGAHEQYF
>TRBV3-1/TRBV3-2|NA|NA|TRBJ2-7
CASSQDRKYEQYF
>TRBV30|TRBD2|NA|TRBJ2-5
CAWSWLVAGGQETQYF
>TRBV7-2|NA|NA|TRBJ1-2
CASSPTRQNYGYTF
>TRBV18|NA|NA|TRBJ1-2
CASSPLGGSNYGYTF
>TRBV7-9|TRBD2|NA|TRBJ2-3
CASGTSGDTQYF
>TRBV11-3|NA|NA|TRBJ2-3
CASSLVGGTDTQYF
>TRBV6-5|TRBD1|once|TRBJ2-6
CASSRGGYGANVLTF
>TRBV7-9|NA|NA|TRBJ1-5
CASSLTGGNQPQHF
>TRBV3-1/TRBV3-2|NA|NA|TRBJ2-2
CASSQDLQRNTGELFF
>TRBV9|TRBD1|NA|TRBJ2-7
CASSQRGQAHEQYF
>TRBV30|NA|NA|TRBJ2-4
CACSIVDIQYF
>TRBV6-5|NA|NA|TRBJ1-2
CASSYSRGYGYTF
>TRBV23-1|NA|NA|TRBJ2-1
CASTTIQFF
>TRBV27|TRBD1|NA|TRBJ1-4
CASRGGDHYEKLFF
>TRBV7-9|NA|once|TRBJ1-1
CASRLELDATAFF
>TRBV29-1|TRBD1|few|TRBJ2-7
CSVTGTGRGEQYF
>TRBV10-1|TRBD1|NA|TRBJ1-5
CASSARQGFDSNQPQHF
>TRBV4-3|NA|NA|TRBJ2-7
CASSQGLGRNYEQYF
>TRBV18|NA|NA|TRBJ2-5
CASSAKETQYF
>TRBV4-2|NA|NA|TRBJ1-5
CASSQDRGFSNQPQHF
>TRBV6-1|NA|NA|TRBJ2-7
CASSDSFTYEQYF
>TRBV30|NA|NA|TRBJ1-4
CAWSVLGEKLFF
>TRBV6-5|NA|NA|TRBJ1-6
CASSYSGINSPLHF
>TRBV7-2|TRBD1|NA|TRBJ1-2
CASSQTGGGYGYTF
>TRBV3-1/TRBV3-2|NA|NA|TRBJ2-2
CASSQRLIWGRAAGELFF
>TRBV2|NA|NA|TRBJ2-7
CASSVEGGYEQYF
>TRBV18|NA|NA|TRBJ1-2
CASSPQTGQSYGYTF
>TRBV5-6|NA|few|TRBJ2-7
CASSSGPGVRDHYEQYF
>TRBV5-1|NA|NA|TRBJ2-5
CASSLTSDQIGTQYF
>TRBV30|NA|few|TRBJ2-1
CAWSAGTPEGEQFF
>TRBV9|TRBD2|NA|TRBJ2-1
CASSVVSWTSGPHEQFF
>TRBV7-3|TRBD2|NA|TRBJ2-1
CASSPIAGDRGEQFF
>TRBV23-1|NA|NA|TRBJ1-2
CASSPRGGAGHGRHGYTF
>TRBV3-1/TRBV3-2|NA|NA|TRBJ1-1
CASSQGGAGKRAEAFF
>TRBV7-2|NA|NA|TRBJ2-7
CASSDPGRGSYEQYF
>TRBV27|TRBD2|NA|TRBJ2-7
CASRQAGTRRYEQYF
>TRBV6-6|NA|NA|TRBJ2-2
CASSPRRRQASTGELFF
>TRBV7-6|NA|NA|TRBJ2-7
CASSLAGPSSYEQYF
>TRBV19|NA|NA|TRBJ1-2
CASSIGTDRGDGYTF
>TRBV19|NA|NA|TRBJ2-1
CASSIGTGNEQFF